These 24 T cell receptor beta chains originate from one sample sequenced in a study of a mutant IDH1 vaccine in newly diagnosed glioma. Antigen specificity for these receptors is unknown. Repertoires were generated with immunoSEQ multiplex PCR, while TCRdb's copy carries only in-frame clones and drops some. The table has tens of thousands of clones, about four fifths seen once. Time point: week 47, end of study. Topical imiquimod accompanied each vaccine dose, which consisted of 300 ug of mutant IDH1 20-mer peptide. The sequenced sample was PBMCs, obtained from a glioma patient whose treatment included an IDH1 peptide vaccine. Receptor source: a woman in her forties or fifties with glioma.

The chain is built from TRBV6-5 and TRBJ1-5; weak D call: TRBD1 (5 bases). Germline CDR1 and CDR2: MNHEY and SVGAGI. The CDR3 contains 14 residues. V gave up 6 bases and J gave up 7 bases, with 16 bases separating them. The CDR3 region has the DNA TGTGCCAGCAGGACCGCCGGGACCGGGCAGCCCCAGCATTTT. Translation gives CASRTAGTGQPQHF.

This chain joins TRBV5-4 and TRBJ1-1, with 9 bases that match TRBD1. The V and J ends lost 3 bases and 11 bases, in that order; junction bases with no gene match: 11. The germline V gene has CDR1 SGHNT and CDR2 YYREEE (reference sequence). The length of the CDR3 is 14 residues. CDR3 in DNA: TGTGCCAGCAGCTCGGACAGGGGCCCTGGTGGGGCTTTCTTT. As protein: CASSSDRGPGGAFF.

This clone was detected once. The V and J genes are TRBV6-1 and TRBJ1-4, with D perhaps TRBD1 (5 bases). Germline V gene lookup returns CDR1 MNHNS and CDR2 SASEGT. Trimming took off 6 bases at V and 8 bases at J, with 13 bases between the two ends. This CDR3 region has 13 residues. In DNA, the CDR3 is TGTGCCAGCAGCGCCAGGGTAGAGGAAAAACTGTTTTTT. It encodes CASSARVEEKLFF.

This clone showed up just a few times. The chain has TRBV7-3 and TRBJ2-5, with D perhaps assigned TRBD1 or TRBD2 (5 bases each). Trimming stripped 4 bases from V and 7 bases from J, with 10 bases between. The germline V gene encodes CDR1 SGHTA and CDR2 FQGTGA. There are 12 residues in the CDR3. The CDR3 nucleotides are TGTGCCAGCAGCTCCGCTGGGGGGACCCAGTACTTC. Residues: CASSSAGGTQYF.

The gene calls are TRBV5-4 and TRBJ2-1, with 14 bases that match TRBD2. Per germline, CDR1 SGHNT and CDR2 YYREEE (reference sequence). CDR3 length: 18 residues. Trimming took 4 bases from V and 8 from J; bases not matched to a gene: 14. For the CDR3, the DNA is TGTGCCAGCAGCCACCCCGGACTAGCGGGGGGCCCAATTGATGAGCAGTTCTTC. Protein: CASSHPGLAGGPIDEQFF.

V gene TRBV5-1 combines with J gene TRBJ1-3, with D uncertain. Germline V CDR1 and CDR2: SGHRS, YFSETQ. The CDR3 is 12 residues long. Trimming took 1 base from V and 8 from J, leaving 7 bases between them. The CDR3, as DNA: TGCGCCAGCAGCTTGTGGGGAGACACCATATATTTT. It translates to CASSLWGDTIYF.

Only one count was recorded for this clone. The chain is built from TRBV18 and TRBJ1-1; the match to TRBD1 covers 7 bases. The CDR3 is made up of 15 amino acids. CDR1 and CDR2 (germline): KGHSH, LQKENI. V dropped 3 bases and J dropped 1; count of bases not matched to a gene: 5. In DNA, the CDR3 is TGTGCCAGCTCACCGGGGGAGGGGGCGAACACTGAAGCTTTCTTT. It codes for CASSPGEGANTEAFF.

The V call is TRBV5-4, the J call TRBJ2-7; D unclear. The V end lost 0 bases, the J end lost 3 bases, and 10 bases lay between the germline ends. CDR3 length: 14 amino acids. Germline V gives CDR1 SGHNT, CDR2 YYREEE (reference sequence). The CDR3 sequence is CASSLGSQRYEQYF. CDR3 coding DNA: TGTGCCAGCAGCTTGGGTTCACAGCGCTACGAGCAGTACTTC.

This chain joins TRBV30 and TRBJ1-3; no clear D. Germline CDR1 and CDR2: GTSNPN and SVGIG (reference sequence). There are 14 residues in the CDR3. The V gene lost 7 bases and the J gene lost 0 bases, with 13 bases spanning the gap. The CDR3 here is CASERAGSGNTIYF. CDR3 nucleotides: TGTGCCTCAGAACGGGCAGGCTCTGGAAACACCATATATTTT.

This chain connects TRBV19 to TRBJ2-7; D could derive from TRBD1 or TRBD2 (5 bases each). Germline values: CDR1 LNHDA, CDR2 SQIVND (reference sequence). V lost 7 bases, J lost 5 bases, and 15 bases lay in between. This CDR3 is built from 13 residues. Here the CDR3 DNA reads TGTGCCAGTATTCCTTGGGACCGCGACGAGCAGTACTTC. Translation gives CASIPWDRDEQYF.

The chain couples TRBV5-1 to TRBJ2-7; TRBD2 agrees at 15 bases. The CDR3 sequence is 17 residues long. Germline V lookup: CDR1 SGHRS, CDR2 YFSETQ. The J segment lost 1 base and the V segment lost 5 bases, leaving 7 bases of the junction unmatched. CDR3 nucleotide sequence: TGCGCCAGCAGTTACGGACTAGCGGGAGGGCTTTCCTACGAGCAGTACTTC. Protein product: CASSYGLAGGLSYEQYF.

The genes are TRBV7-9 and TRBJ1-1, with a tentative D call TRBD1 (6 bases). The germline CDR1 and CDR2 sequences are SEHNR and FQNEAQ (reference sequence). The V and J ends lost 7 bases and 1 base respectively, with 10 bases between them. This CDR3 spans 13 amino acids. DNA of the CDR3: TGTGCCAGCAATTCGGACAGGAACACTGAAGCTTTCTTT. It codes for CASNSDRNTEAFF.

V usage is TRBV6-6 and J usage is TRBJ1-2; perhaps TRBD1 as D (5 bases). Trimming left V 6 bases short and J 4 bases short, with 12 bases between. The CDR3 contains 13 residues. In germline, CDR1 is MNHNY, CDR2 SVGAGI (reference sequence). The CDR3 DNA follows: TGTGCCAGCAGGAGAATTGGGGGCTATGGCTACACCTTC. Translating it yields CASRRIGGYGYTF.

The chain links TRBV29-1 to TRBJ2-2, with TRBD1 matching over 7 bases. The germline gives CDR1 SQVTM, CDR2 ANQGSEA. This CDR3 is built from 13 residues. V trimming: 7 bases; J trimming: 7 bases; junction bases outside the gene matches: 9. The chain's CDR3 is CSGGTVAFGELFF. In DNA form, the CDR3 reads TGCAGCGGTGGGACAGTGGCCTTCGGGGAGCTGTTTTTT.

The chain links TRBV7-3 to TRBJ1-2; D is possibly TRBD1 (6 bases). The CDR3 runs to 13 residues. CDR1 SGHTA and CDR2 FQGTGA come from the germline V gene. The V gene lost 1 base and the J gene lost 10 bases, with 13 bases spanning the gap. The CDR3 protein is CASSLISQGPYTF. The DNA for the CDR3 is TGTGCCAGCAGCTTAATTTCGCAGGGGCCCTACACCTTC.

The CDR3 sequence is CAISEVTATSSFEAFF. For the CDR3, the DNA is TGTGCCATCAGTGAGGTGACAGCCACATCTTCCTTTGAAGCTTTCTTT. The V gene is TRBV10-3, the J gene TRBJ1-1; weak D call: TRBD1 (5 bases). Trimming left V 2 bases short and J 7 bases short, with 20 bases between. Germline CDR1 and CDR2: ENHRY and SYGVKD. This CDR3 region has 16 residues.

This chain uses TRBV5-1 with TRBJ1-4; 9 nucleotides align to TRBD1. Germline values: CDR1 SGHRS, CDR2 YFSETQ. CDR3 size: 15 residues. Trimming removed 4 bases from V and 7 bases from J; junction bases left unmatched: 8. In DNA form, the CDR3 reads TGCGCCAGCAGCAGAACAGGGGGCGTGGGTGAAAAACTGTTTTTT. This codes for CASSRTGGVGEKLFF.

This clone was seen a single time. This chain connects TRBV7-2 to TRBJ1-1; D ambiguous. Deletions cut 1 base from V and 4 bases from J, with 4 bases between. The CDR3 extends over 12 amino acids. Per the germline V gene, CDR1 is SGHTA and CDR2 is FQGNSA. In DNA form, the CDR3 reads TGTGCCAGCAGCTTAGGCATCACTGAAGCTTTCTTT. Translated, it gives CASSLGITEAFF.

J is TRBJ2-2 and V is TRBV9; no definite D call. CDR3 length equals 13 residues. Deletions cut 5 bases from V and 1 base from J, with 6 bases between. In germline, CDR1 is SGDLS, CDR2 YYNGEE. The chain's CDR3 is CASSRQNTGELFF. The CDR3 region has the DNA TGTGCCAGCAGTCGACAGAACACCGGGGAGCTGTTTTTT.

This clone was observed a few times. This sequence joins TRBV28 and TRBJ1-5, with 8 positions matching TRBD1. Trimming removed 9 bases from V and 10 bases from J; junction bases left unmatched: 8. The CDR3 totals 12 residues. Germline values: CDR1 MDHEN, CDR2 SYDVKM. The CDR3: CASRQGSSPQHF. CDR3 sequence (DNA): TGTGCCAGTCGACAGGGGAGCAGCCCCCAGCATTTT.

This clone was counted once. This sequence joins TRBV5-5 and TRBJ2-7, with D maybe TRBD1 (5 bases). This CDR3 is 15 amino acids long. The germline V gene has CDR1 SGHKS and CDR2 YYEKEE (reference sequence). Trimming removed 0 bases at V and 2 bases at J, with 12 bases between. CDR3 nucleotides: TGTGCCAGCAGCTTGGGGGCAGGGTTCACCTACGAGCAGTACTTC. Translation: CASSLGAGFTYEQYF. The whole variable domain, remainder taken from reference TRBV5-5 and TRBJ2-7, is DAGVTQSPTHLIKTRGQQVTLRCSPISGHKSVSWYQQVLGQGPQFIFQYYEKEERGRGNFPDRFSARQFPNYSSELNVNALLLGDSALYLCASSLGAGFTYEQYFGPGTRLTVT.

The rearrangement links TRBV4-1 to TRBJ1-4; D unclear. Germline V gene lookup returns CDR1 MGHRA and CDR2 YSYEKL. This CDR3 contains 15 residues. The V end was cut by 0 bases, the J end by 5 bases, with 10 bases between. The CDR3 DNA sequence: TGCGCCAGCAGCCAAGAGGTAGGGCAAAATGAAAAACTGTTTTTT. Its protein is CASSQEVGQNEKLFF.

CDR3 residues: CASSRSDEKLFF. In DNA form, the CDR3 reads TGTGCCAGCAGTCGATCTGATGAAAAACTGTTTTTT. This chain links TRBV6-5 with TRBJ1-4, with D uncertain. Germline CDR1 reads MNHEY; CDR2 reads SVGAGI. V lost 5 bases to trimming and J lost 6 bases, with 7 bases between them. The CDR3 consists of 12 residues.

J is TRBJ2-2 and V is TRBV27; 10 bases are shared with TRBD1. CDR3 length equals 16 residues. Germline CDR1 MNHEY, CDR2 SMNVEV (reference sequence). Trimming cost V 4 bases and J 5 bases; bases outside gene matches: 7. This CDR3 is CASSSYRDRGTGELFF. The CDR3 DNA is TGTGCCAGCAGTTCCTACCGGGACAGGGGAACCGGGGAGCTGTTTTTT.